Presented here are 3 T cell receptor beta chains from one specimen sequenced in a study of blood T cell repertoires in COVID-19. Clones were read by immunoSEQ multiplex PCR, and TCRdb kept only the in-frame ones, dropping some. The sample yields 140,000 to 150,000 clones, almost 90% seen once. Sequenced: peripheral blood. These receptors came from a human donor in a cohort sampled during active COVID-19.

The J gene is TRBJ1-2, the V gene TRBV6-2 or TRBV6-3, with TRBD1 matching 8 bases. V was clipped by 5 bases and J by 8 bases; unmatched bases: 10. Germline V gives CDR1 MNHEY, CDR2 SVGEGT. The CDR3 is 14 amino acids. DNA of the CDR3: TGTGCCAGCAGTGACCCAGGACAGGGTAAAGGCTACACCTTC. Amino acid sequence: CASSDPGQGKGYTF.

The rearrangement uses TRBV4-3 and TRBJ2-2, with a possible D match to TRBD1 (5 bases). Deletions cut 0 bases from V and 1 base from J, with 9 bases between. CDR1 and CDR2 from the germline V gene are LGHNA and YSLEER. The CDR3 runs 16 residues. The CDR3 sequence: CASSQDRGWNTGELFF. CDR3 coding DNA: TGCGCCAGCAGCCAAGATAGGGGCTGGAACACCGGGGAGCTGTTTTTT.

This chain connects TRBV6-6 to TRBJ2-7, with 14 bases identical to TRBD2. From germline, CDR1 is MNHNY and CDR2 SVGAGI (reference sequence). The V gene end was trimmed by 6 bases and the J gene end by 7 bases; junction bases not matched to a gene: 5. This CDR3 is built from 14 residues. CDR3 loop: CASRGTSGRMEQYF. CDR3 bases: TGTGCCAGCAGGGGGACTAGCGGGAGAATGGAGCAGTACTTC.